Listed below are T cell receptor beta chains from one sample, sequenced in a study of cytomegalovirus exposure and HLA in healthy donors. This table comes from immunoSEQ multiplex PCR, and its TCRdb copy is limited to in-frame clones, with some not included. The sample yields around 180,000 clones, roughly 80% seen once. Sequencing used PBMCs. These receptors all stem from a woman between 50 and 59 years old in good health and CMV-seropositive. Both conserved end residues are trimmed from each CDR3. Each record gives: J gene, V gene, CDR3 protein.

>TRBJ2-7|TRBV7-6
ATGTGAYEQY
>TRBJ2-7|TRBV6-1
ASSPGQGSYEQY
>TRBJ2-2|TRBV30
AWSATGGAGELF
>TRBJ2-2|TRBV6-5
ASSLAGGELF
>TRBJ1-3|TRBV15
ATSTGQANTIY
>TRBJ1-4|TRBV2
ASSIGLGEKLF
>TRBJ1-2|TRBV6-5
ASSTGDYGYT
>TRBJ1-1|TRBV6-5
ASRPGANTEAF
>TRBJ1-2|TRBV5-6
ASSGGLYNYGYT
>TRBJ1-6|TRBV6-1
ASSFDRKVDSPLH
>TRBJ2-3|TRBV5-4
ASSPGQLTDTQY
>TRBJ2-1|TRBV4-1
ASSQGWRGGRNEQF
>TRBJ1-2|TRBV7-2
ASSLAYVGGGDYGYT
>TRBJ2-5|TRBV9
ASSVGGGPGGTQY
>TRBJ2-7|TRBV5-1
ASRRTSGSSYEQY
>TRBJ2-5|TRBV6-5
ASSGGGEETQY
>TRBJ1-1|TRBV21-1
ASSADRGLYRIFFMNTEAF
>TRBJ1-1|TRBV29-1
SVGLGQVNTEAF
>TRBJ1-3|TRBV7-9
ASSLALGHLSGNTIY
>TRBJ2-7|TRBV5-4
ASSFQGPVNEQY
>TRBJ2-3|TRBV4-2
ASSQVASTDTQY
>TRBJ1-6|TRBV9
ASSVGRAGAYNSPLH
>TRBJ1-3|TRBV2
ASSGQISGNTIY
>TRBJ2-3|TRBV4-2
ASSQARAAGEDTQY
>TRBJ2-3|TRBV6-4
ASSDSSGAGADTQY
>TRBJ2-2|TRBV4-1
ASSQQGAGTGELF
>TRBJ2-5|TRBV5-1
ASSALPGSETQY
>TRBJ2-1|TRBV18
ASSPGTSGGAVEQF
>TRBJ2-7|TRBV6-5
ASSFRDRGIVQY
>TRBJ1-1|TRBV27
ASRHGQEAF
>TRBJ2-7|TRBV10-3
AISPPSGLEQY
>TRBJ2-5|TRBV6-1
ASSELAGEQETQY
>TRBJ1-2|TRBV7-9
ASEDLRGNYGYT
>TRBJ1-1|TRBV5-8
ASSLSGGTEAF
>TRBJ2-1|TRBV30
AWSVGTGAGDEQF
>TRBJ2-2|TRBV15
ATSRSQGAVGELF
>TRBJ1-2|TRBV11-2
ASSRRAGPGGNYGYT
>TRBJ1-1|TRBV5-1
ASSLGTLTWNTEAF
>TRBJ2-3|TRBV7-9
SSSLARGIGTDTQY
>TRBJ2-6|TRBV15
ATSEEGAAGANVLT
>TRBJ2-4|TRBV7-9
ASSSEGGGIQY
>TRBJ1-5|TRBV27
ASSSTGVSNQPQH
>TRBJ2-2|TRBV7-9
ASSPEDSWNTGELF
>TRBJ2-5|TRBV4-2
ASSQEGASGGAWETQY
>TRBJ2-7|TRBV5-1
ASSLASGGNYEQY
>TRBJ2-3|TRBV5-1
ASSLARTSGGVDTQY
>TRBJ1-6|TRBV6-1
ASTERGSSYNSPLH
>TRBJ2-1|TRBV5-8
ASSPRTSGGSNEQF
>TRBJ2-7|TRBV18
ASSPPRKTPYEQY
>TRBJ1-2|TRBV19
ASSIATGNYGYT
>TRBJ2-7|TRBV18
ASSSPTRQVVSYEQY
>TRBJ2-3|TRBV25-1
ASSSSTDTQY
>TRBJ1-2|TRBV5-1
ASSLDRGVIGYT
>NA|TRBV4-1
ASSLRHRGLEQY
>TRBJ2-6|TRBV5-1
ASSEGAGGANVLT
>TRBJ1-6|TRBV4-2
ASSQERGWKGNSPLH
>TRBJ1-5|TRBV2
ASTPDRGDQPQH
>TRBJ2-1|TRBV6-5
ASRGLAGGHEQF
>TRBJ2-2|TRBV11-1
ASSFDGAIGELF